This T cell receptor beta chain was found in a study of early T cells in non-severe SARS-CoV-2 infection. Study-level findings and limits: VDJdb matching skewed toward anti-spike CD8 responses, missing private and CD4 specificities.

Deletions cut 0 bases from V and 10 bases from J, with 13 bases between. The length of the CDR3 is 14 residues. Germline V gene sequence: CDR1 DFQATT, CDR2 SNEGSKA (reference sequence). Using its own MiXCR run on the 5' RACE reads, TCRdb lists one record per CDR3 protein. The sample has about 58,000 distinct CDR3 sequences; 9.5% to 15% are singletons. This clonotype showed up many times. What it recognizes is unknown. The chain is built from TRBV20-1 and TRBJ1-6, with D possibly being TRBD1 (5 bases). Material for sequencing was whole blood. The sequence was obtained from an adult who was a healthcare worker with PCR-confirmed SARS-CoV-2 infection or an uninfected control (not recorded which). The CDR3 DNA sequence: TGCAGTGCTAGAGATAGGGGAGGGCAGTCACCCCTCCACTTT. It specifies CSARDRGGQSPLHF.